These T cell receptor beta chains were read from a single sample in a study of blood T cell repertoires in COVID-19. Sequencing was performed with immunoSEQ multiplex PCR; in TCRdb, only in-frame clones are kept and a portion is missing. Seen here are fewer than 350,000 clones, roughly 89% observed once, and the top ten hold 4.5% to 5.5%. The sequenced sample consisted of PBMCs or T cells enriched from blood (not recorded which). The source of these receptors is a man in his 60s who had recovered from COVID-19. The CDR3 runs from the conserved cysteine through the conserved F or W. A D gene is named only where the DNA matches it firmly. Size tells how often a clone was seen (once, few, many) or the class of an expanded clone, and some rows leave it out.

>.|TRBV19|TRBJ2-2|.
TGTGCCAGTAGTATAGGAGGAGTTCCCGGGGAGCTGTTTTTT
CASSIGGVPGELFF
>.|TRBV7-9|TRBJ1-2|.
TGTGCCAGCAGCTTTTATTCCAGCTATGGCTACACCTTC
CASSFYSSYGYTF
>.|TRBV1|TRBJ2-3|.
TGCACCAGCAGCCAACGTCGGGTAGTAACAGATACGCAGTATTTT
CTSSQRRVVTDTQYF
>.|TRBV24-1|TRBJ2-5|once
TGTGCCACCAGTGATCCTGGGCAGGGGTGGCGGGAGACCCAGTACTTC
CATSDPGQGWRETQYF
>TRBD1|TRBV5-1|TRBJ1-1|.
TGCGCCAGCAGCCTATCGACAGGGTTCACTGAAGCTTTCTTT
CASSLSTGFTEAFF
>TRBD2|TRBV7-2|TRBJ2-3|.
TGTGCCAGCAGCTCGATAGCGGGCCGGACAGATACGCAGTATTTT
CASSSIAGRTDTQYF
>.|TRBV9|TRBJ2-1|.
TGTGCCAGCAGCGTAGGACTAGCCTACAATGAGCAGTTCTTC
CASSVGLAYNEQFF
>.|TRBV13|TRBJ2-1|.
TGTGCCAGCAGCTTACGCCGCGGGAAGAGCTCCTACAATGAGCAGTTCTTC
CASSLRRGKSSYNEQFF
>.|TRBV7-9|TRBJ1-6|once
TGTGCCAGCAGCTTAGCGCGGACACTGAGCTCCTATAATTCACCCCTCCACTTT
CASSLARTLSSYNSPLHF
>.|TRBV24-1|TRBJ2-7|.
TGTGCCACCAGTGATCCACATAATTGGGAGCAGTACTTC
CATSDPHNWEQYF
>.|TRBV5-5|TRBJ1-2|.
TGTGCCAGCAGCTTGGAAGGCAGGACTAACTATGGCTACACCTTC
CASSLEGRTNYGYTF
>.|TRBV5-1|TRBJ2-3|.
TGCGCCAGCAGCTTGGGGCAGGATAGCACAGATACGCAGTATTTT
CASSLGQDSTDTQYF
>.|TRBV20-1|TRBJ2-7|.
TGCAGTGCCAGTCTTCACATCGACTACGAGCAGTACTTC
CSASLHIDYEQYF
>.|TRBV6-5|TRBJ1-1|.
TGTGCCAGCAGTTTCAGGACAACGATGAACACTGAAGCTTTCTTT
CASSFRTTMNTEAFF
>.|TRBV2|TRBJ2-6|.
TGTGCCAGCAGAAACAGGGACGCTGGGGCCAACGTCCTGACTTTC
CASRNRDAGANVLTF
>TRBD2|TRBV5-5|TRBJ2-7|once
TGTGCCAGCAGCTTGGAAGGGCTAGCGGCCTCCTACGAGCAGTACTTC
CASSLEGLAASYEQYF
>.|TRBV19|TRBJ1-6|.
TGTGCCAGTAGTATCGAAGGACAGAATAATTCACCCCTCCACTTT
CASSIEGQNNSPLHF
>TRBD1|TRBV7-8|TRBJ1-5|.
TGTGCCAGCAGCCACGGACAGGGGGCGTCTCATCAGCCCCAGCATTTT
CASSHGQGASHQPQHF
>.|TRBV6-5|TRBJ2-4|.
TGTGCCAGCAGGTCACTGAGGGCCAAAAACATTCAGTACTTC
CASRSLRAKNIQYF
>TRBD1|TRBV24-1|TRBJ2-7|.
TGTGCCACCAGTGAAAGGGGACAGGGGAGGGTTTCGGACGAGCAGTACTTC
CATSERGQGRVSDEQYF
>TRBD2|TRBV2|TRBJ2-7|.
TGTGCCAGCAGTGAGGGGGGGAATCCCTACGAGCAGTACTTC
CASSEGGNPYEQYF
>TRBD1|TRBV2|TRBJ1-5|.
TGTGCCAGCAGTTTCGTCCCGGGACAGGGGTCGGATAGCAATCAGCCCCAGCATTTT
CASSFVPGQGSDSNQPQHF
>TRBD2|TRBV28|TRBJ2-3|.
TGTGCCAGCAGCTATGGACTAGCGGGAGGACCCAATACGCAGTATTTT
CASSYGLAGGPNTQYF
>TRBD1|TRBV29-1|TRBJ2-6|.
TGCAGCGTTGAAAGGGACAGGGGACTCTCTGGGGCCAACGTCCTGACTTTC
CSVERDRGLSGANVLTF
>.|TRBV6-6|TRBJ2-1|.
TGTGCCAGCAGCCCTGAGGTCGAGCAGTTCTTC
CASSPEVEQFF
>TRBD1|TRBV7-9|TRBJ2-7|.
TGTGCCAGCAGCTGGGGACAGGGGGCGCGAATTTACGAGCAGTACTTC
CASSWGQGARIYEQYF
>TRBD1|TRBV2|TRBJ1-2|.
TGTGCCAGCAGTGAAAACCGCCAGGGGGTTTATGGCTACACCTTC
CASSENRQGVYGYTF
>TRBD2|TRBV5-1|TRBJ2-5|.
TGCGCCAGCAGCAGGACTAGCGGCCAAGAGACCCAGTACTTC
CASSRTSGQETQYF
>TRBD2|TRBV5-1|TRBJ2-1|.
TGCGCCAGCAGCTTAACCGGACTAGCGGAGAGCTCCTACAATGAGCAGTTCTTC
CASSLTGLAESSYNEQFF
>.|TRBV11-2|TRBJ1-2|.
TGTGCCAGCAGCTTAGGGTTTCGGGGAGCCGACTATGGCTACACCTTC
CASSLGFRGADYGYTF
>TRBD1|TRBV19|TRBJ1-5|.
TGTGCCAGTAGACCCGGACAGGGCGCCAATCAGCCCCAGCATTTT
CASRPGQGANQPQHF
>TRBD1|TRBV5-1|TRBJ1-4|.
TGCGCCAGCAGCGAGGGGACAGGTTCAAGGGAAAAACTGTTTTTT
CASSEGTGSREKLFF
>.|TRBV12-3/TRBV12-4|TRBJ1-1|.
TGTGCCAGCAGTAGGACAGAGAACACTGAAGCTTTCTTT
CASSRTENTEAFF
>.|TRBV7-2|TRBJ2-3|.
TGTGCCAGCAGCTTAGCGCCGACAACCGCAGATACGCAGTATTTT
CASSLAPTTADTQYF
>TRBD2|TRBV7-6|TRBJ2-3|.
TGTGCCAGCAGCTTAAATGTGGGGGGAGGGCCCCCAGATACGCAGTATTTT
CASSLNVGGGPPDTQYF
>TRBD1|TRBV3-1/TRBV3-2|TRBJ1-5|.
TGTGCCAGCAGCCAAGGACAGGGGGCGGGTAGCAATCAGCCCCAGCATTTT
CASSQGQGAGSNQPQHF
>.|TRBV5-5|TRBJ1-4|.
TGTGCCAGCAGGCGGCTTGGGGGCGCGGCTAATGAAAAACTGTTTTTT
CASRRLGGAANEKLFF
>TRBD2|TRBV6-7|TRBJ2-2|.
TGTGCCAGATCTAGCGGGCGTACCGGGGAGCTGTTTTTT
CARSSGRTGELFF
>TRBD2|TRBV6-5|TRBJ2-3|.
TGTGCCAGCAGGCCTCGGGGGGGTCCAGATACGCAGTATTTT
CASRPRGGPDTQYF
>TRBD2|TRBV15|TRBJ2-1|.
TGTGCCACCAGCAGAGATCGTCCCGGCGGGGGGCACTACAATGAGCAGTTCTTC
CATSRDRPGGGHYNEQFF
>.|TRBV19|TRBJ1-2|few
TGTGCCAGTTTCGACAGGATTCCCCTCTATGGCTACACCTTC
CASFDRIPLYGYTF
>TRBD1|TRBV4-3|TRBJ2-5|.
TGCGCCAGCAGCCAAGCATACAGGGGGTCCTCAAGCGAGACCCAGTACTTC
CASSQAYRGSSSETQYF
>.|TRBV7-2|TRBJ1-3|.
TGTGCCAGCAGCTTCCAGGGACAAACTGGAAACACCATATATTTT
CASSFQGQTGNTIYF
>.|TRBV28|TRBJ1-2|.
TGTGCCAGCATGGCAAACTATGGCTACACCTTC
CASMANYGYTF
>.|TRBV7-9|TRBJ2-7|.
TGTGCCAGCAGCCCTAGCTACGAGCAGTACTTC
CASSPSYEQYF
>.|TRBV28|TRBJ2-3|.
TGTGCCAGCAGTTTATTGGTGCGAAGCACAGATACGCAGTATTTT
CASSLLVRSTDTQYF
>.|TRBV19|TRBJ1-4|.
TGTGCCAGTATGGAAGACAGGAGAAATGAAAAACTGTTTTTT
CASMEDRRNEKLFF
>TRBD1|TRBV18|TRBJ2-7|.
TGTGCCAGCTCACCACGATTGTCAGGGGGCATTGTCGAGCAGTACTTC
CASSPRLSGGIVEQYF
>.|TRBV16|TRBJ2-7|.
TGTGCCAGCAGCCAATCGCAGGGCAGGTCCTACGAGCAGTACTTC
CASSQSQGRSYEQYF
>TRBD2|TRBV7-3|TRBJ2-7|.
TGTGCCAGCAGCCCCGGTCTTGGTGGGAGGGGTGACTCCTACGAGCAGTACTTC
CASSPGLGGRGDSYEQYF
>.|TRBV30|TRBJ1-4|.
TGTGCCTGGAGTAGAGGATTTGAAAAACTGTTTTTT
CAWSRGFEKLFF